Only one count was recorded for the clone carrying this T cell receptor beta chain. Its target is unknown. V trimming: 8 bases; J trimming: 5 bases; junction bases outside the gene matches: 9. This CDR3 has 14 residues. Germline lookup yields CDR1 SNHLY and CDR2 FYNNEI. These data belong to a study of OX40 agonist ivuxolimab in advanced cancers. Across the whole study: Every patient in dose escalation had hepatocellular carcinoma, melanoma, renal cell or head and neck cancer. Earlier anti-PD-1, anti-PD-L1 or anti-CTLA-4 therapy was permitted; about 39% had received some. In three patients, partial responses were observed, one with hepatocellular carcinoma and two with cutaneous melanoma.

Study-level results: Among the lowest peripheral clonal expansion occurred in 0.1-3.0 mg/kg partial responders.

Profiled with immunoSEQ multiplex PCR; TCRdb holds only in-frame clones, not every one. The repertoire holds about 23,000 clones, 65% to 80% seen once, with around 19% in the top ten. Specimen: CD4+ or CD8+ T cells sorted from blood, collected in a trial of the OX40 agonist ivuxolimab. The rearrangement uses TRBV2 and TRBJ2-4; 7 bases line up with TRBD2. The clonotype was recovered from an adult with an advanced solid tumor such as melanoma, head and neck, liver or kidney cancer. The DNA of the CDR3 is TGTGCCAGCCTCCAGTGGGGGGGTCAAAACATTCAGTACTTC. Translating it yields CASLQWGGQNIQYF.